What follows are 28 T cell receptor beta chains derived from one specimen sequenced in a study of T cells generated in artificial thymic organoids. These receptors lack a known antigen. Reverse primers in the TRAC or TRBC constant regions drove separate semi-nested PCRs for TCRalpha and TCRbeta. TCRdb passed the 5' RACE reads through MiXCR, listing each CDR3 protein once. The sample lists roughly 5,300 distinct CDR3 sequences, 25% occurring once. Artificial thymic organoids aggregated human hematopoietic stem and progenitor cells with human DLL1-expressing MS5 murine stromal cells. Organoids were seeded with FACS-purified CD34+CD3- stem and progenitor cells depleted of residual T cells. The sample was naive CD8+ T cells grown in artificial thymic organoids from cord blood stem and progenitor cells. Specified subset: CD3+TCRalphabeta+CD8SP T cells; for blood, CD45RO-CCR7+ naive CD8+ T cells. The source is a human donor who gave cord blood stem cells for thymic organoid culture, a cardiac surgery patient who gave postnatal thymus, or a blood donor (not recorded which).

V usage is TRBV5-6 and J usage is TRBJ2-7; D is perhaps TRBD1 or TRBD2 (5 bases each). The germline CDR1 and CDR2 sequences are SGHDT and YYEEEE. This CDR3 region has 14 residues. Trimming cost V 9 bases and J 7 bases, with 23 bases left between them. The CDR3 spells CAISLGLGDLEQYF. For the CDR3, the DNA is TGTGCCATCAGTTTGGGGTTAGGGGACCTGGAGCAGTACTTC.

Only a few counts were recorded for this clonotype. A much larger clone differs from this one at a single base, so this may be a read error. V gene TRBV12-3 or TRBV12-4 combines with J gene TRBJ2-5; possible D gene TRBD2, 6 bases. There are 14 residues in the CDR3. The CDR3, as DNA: TGTGCCAGCACCCGGGACTGTCTGGGAGAGGCCCAGTACTTC. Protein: CASTRDCLGEAQYF.

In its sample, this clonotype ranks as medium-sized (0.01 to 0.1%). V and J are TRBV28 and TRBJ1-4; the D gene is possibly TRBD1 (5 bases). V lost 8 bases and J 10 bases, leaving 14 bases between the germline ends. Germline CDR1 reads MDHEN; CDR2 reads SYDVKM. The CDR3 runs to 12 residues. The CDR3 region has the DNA TGTGCCAGCGGGGGTAAGCCTGGAAAACTGTTTTTT. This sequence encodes CASGGKPGKLFF.

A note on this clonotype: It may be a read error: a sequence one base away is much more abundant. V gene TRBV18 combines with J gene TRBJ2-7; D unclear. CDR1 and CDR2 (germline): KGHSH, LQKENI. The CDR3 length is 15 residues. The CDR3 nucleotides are TGTGCCAGCTCACCTTGTCATGGTCCCTCCTACAAGCAGTACTTC. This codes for CASSPCHGPSYKQYF.

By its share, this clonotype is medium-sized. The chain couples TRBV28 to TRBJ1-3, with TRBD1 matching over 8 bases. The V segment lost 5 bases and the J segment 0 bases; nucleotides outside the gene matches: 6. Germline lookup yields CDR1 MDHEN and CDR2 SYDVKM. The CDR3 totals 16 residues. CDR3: CASSHGQGCSGNTIYF. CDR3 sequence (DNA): TGTGCCAGCAGTCACGGACAGGGTTGCTCTGGAAACACCATATATTTT. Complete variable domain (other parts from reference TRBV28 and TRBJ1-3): DVKVTQSSRYLVKRTGEKVFLECVQDMDHENMFWYRQDPGLGLRLIYFSYDVKMKEKGDIPEGYSVSREKKERFSLILESASTNQTSMYLCASSHGQGCSGNTIYFGEGSWLTVV.

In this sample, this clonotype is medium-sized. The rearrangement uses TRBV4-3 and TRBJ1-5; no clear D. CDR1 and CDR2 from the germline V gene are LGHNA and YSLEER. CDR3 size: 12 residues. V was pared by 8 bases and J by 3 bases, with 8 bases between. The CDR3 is CASRPFNQPQHF. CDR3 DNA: TGCGCCAGCCGACCGTTCAATCAGCCCCAGCATTTT.

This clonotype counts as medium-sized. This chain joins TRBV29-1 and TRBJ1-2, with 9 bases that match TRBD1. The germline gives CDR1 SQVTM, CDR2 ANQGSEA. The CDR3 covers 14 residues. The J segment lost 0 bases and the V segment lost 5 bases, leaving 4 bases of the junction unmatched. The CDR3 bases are TGCAGCGTTTCCCGGACAGGGGCTAACTATGGCTACACCTTC. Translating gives CSVSRTGANYGYTF.

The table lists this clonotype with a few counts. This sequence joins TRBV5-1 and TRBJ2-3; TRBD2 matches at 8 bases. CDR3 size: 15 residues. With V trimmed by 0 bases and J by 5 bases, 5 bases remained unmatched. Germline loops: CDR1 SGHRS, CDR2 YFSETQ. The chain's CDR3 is CASSLGAGEGDTQYF. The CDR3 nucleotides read TGCGCCAGCAGCTTGGGAGCGGGAGAGGGAGATACGCAGTATTTT.

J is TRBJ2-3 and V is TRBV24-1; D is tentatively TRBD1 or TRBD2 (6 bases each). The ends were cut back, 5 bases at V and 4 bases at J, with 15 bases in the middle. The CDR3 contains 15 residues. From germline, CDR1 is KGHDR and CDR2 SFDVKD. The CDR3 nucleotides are TGTGCCACCAGTGGGCCGGGGGCGAGAGCAGATACGCAGTATTTT. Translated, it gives CATSGPGARADTQYF.

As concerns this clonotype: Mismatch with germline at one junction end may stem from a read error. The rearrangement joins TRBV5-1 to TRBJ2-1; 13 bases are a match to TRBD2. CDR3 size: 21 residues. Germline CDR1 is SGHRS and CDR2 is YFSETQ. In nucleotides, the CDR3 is TGCGCCAGCAGCTTGGTAGAACGACTAGCGGGAGGAGTTAGAAATAACAATGAGCCGTTCTTC. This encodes CASSLVERLAGGVRNNNEPFF.

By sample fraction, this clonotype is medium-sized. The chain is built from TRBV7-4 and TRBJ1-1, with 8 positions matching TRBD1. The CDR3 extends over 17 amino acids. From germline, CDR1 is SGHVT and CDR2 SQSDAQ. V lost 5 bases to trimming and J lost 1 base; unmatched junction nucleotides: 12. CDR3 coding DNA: TGTGCCAGCAGCCCGGACAGGGCTGCCCATGAGAACACTGAAGCTTTCTTT. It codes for CASSPDRAAHENTEAFF.

CDR3 protein: CASGPRAYEQYF. In DNA form, the CDR3 reads TGTGCTAGTGGTCCCAGGGCCTACGAGCAGTACTTC. The chain is built from TRBV12-5 and TRBJ2-7; tentatively, D is TRBD1 (5 bases). V lost 5 bases and J 2 bases, leaving 7 bases between the germline ends. Germline V lookup: CDR1 LGHNT, CDR2 FRNRAP. The CDR3 covers 12 residues.

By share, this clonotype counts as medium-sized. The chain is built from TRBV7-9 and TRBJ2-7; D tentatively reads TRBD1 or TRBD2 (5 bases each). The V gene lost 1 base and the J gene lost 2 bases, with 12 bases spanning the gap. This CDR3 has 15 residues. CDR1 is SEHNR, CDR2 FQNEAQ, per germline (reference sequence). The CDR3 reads CASSLGRAGPYEQYF. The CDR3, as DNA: TGTGCCAGCAGCTTAGGCAGGGCGGGTCCCTACGAGCAGTACTTC. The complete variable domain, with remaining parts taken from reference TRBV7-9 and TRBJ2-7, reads DTGVSQNPRHKITKRGQNVTFRCDPISEHNRLYWYRQTLGQGPEFLTYFQNEAQLEKSRLLSDRFSAERPKGSFSTLEIQRTEQGDSAMYLCASSLGRAGPYEQYFGPGTRLTVT.

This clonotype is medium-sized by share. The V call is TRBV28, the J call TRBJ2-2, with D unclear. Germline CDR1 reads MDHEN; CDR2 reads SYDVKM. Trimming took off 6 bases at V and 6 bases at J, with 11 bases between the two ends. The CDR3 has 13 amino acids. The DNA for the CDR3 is TGTGCCAGCAGGTTAGGAGTCCCCGGGGAGCTGTTTTTT. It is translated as CASRLGVPGELFF.

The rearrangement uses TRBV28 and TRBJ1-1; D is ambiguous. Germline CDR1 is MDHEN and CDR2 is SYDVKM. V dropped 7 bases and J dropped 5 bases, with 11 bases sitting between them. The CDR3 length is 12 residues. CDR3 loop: CASTNGRTEAFF. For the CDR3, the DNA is TGTGCCAGCACCAACGGTCGGACTGAAGCTTTCTTT.

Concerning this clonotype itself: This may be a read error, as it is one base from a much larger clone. Written as DNA, the CDR3 is TGTGCCAGCAGCTGGACAACAAAGAACACTGAAGCTTTCTTT. Its translation is CASSWTTKNTEAFF. V and J are TRBV6-6 and TRBJ1-1; maybe TRBD1 (5 bases). The germline gives CDR1 MNHNY, CDR2 SVGAGI (reference sequence). CDR3 length equals 14 residues. The ends were cut back, 6 bases at V and 1 base at J, with 12 bases in the middle.

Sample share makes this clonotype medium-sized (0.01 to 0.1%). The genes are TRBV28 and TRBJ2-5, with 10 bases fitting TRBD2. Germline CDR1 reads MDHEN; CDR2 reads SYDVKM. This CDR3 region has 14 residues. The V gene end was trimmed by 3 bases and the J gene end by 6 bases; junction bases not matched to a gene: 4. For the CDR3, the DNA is TGTGCCAGCAGTTTTAAGCGGGAGGGGCAGACCCAGTACTTC. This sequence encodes CASSFKREGQTQYF. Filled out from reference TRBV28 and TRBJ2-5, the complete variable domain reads DVKVTQSSRYLVKRTGEKVFLECVQDMDHENMFWYRQDPGLGLRLIYFSYDVKMKEKGDIPEGYSVSREKKERFSLILESASTNQTSMYLCASSFKREGQTQYFGPGTRLLVL.

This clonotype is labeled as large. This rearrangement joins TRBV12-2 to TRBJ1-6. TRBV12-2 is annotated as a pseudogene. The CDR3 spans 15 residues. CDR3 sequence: CASRLAAASNSPLHF. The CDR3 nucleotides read TGTGCAAGTCGCTTAGCTGCCGCCAGTAATTCACCCCTCCACTTT.

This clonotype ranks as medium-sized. The CDR3 DNA reads as TGTGCCATCAGTGATGGACAGCCATTCTTCGGGACCCAGTACTTC. This codes for CAISDGQPFFGTQYF. The chain has TRBV10-3 and TRBJ2-5; TRBD1 is a possible D gene (6 bases). Between the trimmed V and J ends, which lost 3 bases and 7 bases, there was a span of 18 bases. Per germline, CDR1 ENHRY and CDR2 SYGVKD. The CDR3 has 15 residues.

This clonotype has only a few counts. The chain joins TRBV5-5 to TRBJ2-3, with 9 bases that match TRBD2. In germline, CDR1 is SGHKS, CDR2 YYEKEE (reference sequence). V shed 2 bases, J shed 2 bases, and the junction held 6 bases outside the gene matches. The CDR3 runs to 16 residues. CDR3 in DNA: TGTGCCAGCAGCTTCTGGCGGGGGGGCCCCACAGATACGCAGTATTTT. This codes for CASSFWRGGPTDTQYF.

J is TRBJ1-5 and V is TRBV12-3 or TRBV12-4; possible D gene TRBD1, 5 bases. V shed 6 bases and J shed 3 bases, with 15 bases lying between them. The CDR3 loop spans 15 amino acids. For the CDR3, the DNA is TGTGCCAGCAGCCAAAGCCCAGGGTTCAATCAGCCCCAGCATTTT. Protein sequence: CASSQSPGFNQPQHF.

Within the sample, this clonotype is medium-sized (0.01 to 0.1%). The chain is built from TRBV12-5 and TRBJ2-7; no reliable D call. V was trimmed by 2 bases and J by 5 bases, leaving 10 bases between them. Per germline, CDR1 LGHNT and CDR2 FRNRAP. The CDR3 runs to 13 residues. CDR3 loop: CASGLSCTHEQYF. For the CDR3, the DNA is TGTGCTAGTGGTTTGAGTTGCACCCACGAGCAGTACTTC.

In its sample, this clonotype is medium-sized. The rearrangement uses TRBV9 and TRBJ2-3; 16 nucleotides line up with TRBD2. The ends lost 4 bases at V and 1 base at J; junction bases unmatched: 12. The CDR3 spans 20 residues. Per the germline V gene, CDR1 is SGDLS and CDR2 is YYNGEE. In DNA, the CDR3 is TGTGCCAGCAGCTCGCGCACCGGGACTAGCGGGGGGGCCTGCACAGATACGCAGTATTTT. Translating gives CASSSRTGTSGGACTDTQYF.

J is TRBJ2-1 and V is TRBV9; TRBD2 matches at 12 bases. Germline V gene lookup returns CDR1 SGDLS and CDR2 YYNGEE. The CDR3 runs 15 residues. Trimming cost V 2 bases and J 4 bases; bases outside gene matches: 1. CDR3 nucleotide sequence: TGTGCCAGCAGCGTCCTAGCGGGGGGGTACAATGAGCAGTTCTTC. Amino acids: CASSVLAGGYNEQFF.

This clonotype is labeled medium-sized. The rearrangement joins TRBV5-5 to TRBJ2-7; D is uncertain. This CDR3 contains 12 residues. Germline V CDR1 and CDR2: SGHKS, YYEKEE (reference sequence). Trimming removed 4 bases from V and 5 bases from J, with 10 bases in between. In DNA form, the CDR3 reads TGTGCCAGCAGCCGTTACAGAGACGAGCAGTACTTC. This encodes CASSRYRDEQYF.

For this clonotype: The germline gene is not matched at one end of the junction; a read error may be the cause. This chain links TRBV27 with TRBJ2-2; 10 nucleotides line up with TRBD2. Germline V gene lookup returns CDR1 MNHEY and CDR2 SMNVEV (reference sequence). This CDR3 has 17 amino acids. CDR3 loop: CASSLSSLAGETGELVF. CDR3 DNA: TGTGCCAGCAGTTTATCGAGCCTAGCGGGAGAAACCGGGGAGCTGGTTTTT.

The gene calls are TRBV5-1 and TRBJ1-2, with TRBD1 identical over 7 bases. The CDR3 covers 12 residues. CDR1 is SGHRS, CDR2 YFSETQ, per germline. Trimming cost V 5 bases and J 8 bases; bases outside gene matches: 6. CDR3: CASSGGGVGYTF. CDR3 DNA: TGCGCCAGCAGTGGAGGGGGCGTCGGCTACACCTTC.

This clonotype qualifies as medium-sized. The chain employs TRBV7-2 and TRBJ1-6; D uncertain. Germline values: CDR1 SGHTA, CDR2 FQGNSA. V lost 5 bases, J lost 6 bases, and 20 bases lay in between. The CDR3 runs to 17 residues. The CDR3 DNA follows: TGTGCCAGCAGCCCGAAAGAGGCCGGGCGTTGTAATTCACCCCTCCACTTT. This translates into CASSPKEAGRCNSPLHF.